The sequence of this T cell receptor (beta chain) was determined in a study of spatial heterogeneity in lung cancer. Background on the study: Alpha-chain detections were consistently fewer than beta-chain detections among the sequences. Mean representation of each unique TCR and UMI combination in the raw reads exceeded eight occurrences.

The time point: sample taken at primary tumor resection. From tumor, nontumor lung or frozen PBMC, whole RNA was taken unsorted for sequencing. Ten or more counts support this clonotype. Germline CDR1 is SGHTA and CDR2 is FQGTGA. The V end was cut by 2 bases, the J end by 5 bases, with 10 bases between. The CDR3 runs to 15 residues. A single record per CDR3 protein comes from TCRdb applying MiXCR to the 5' RACE reads. This table holds about 38,000 distinct CDR3 sequences, around 7% found once. The sequenced sample was PBMCs, obtained at surgery. V is TRBV7-3 and J is TRBJ1-6; unclear D gene. This TCR derives from a male donor with early-stage non-small cell lung cancer. The CDR3 coding sequence is TGTGCCAGCAGCTTATCCGGGCAGAATAATTCACCCCTCCACTTT. This codes for CASSLSGQNNSPLHF. The whole variable domain, remainder taken from reference TRBV7-3 and TRBJ1-6, is GAGVSQTPSNKVTEKGKYVELRCDPISGHTALYWYRQSLGQGPEFLIYFQGTGAADDSGLPNDRFFAVRPEGSVSTLKIQRTERGDSAVYLCASSLSGQNNSPLHFGNGTRLTVT.